Listed below are T cell receptor beta chains from one sample, sequenced in a study of OX40 agonist ivuxolimab in advanced cancers. Here immunoSEQ multiplex PCR was the method, and the copy in TCRdb shows in-frame clones only, minus some. Among about 98,000 clones, 87% were seen once, and the ten largest hold about 0.5%. The starting material was CD4+ or CD8+ T cells sorted from blood, obtained in a trial of the OX40 agonist ivuxolimab. The receptors here all came from an adult with an advanced solid tumor such as melanoma, head and neck, liver or kidney cancer. CDR3s leave out the opening cysteine and the closing phenylalanine or tryptophan.

J gene | V gene | CDR3 protein
TRBJ2-7 | TRBV6-5 | ASSYDSYEQY
TRBJ1-2 | TRBV7-2 | ANNRDPRGYT
TRBJ2-2 | TRBV7-3 | ASSFGAGVGGELF
TRBJ1-2 | TRBV4-1 | ASSQDNRRRGGYT
TRBJ1-5 | TRBV5-1 | ASSPTGNSNQPQH
TRBJ1-1 | TRBV29-1 | SVERGRDTEAF
TRBJ2-2 | TRBV5-1 | ASRSQTTGNTGELF
TRBJ2-7 | TRBV9 | ASSVLSRGGHEQY
TRBJ1-2 | TRBV7-3 | ASSYGWGDGYT
TRBJ2-3 | TRBV21-1 | ALSCGGLVDTQY
TRBJ1-2 | TRBV18 | ASSQLGTEEP
TRBJ1-3 | TRBV5-6 | ASSLDSYSGNTIY
TRBJ2-5 | TRBV5-6 | ASSRLAGGQETQY
TRBJ1-6 | TRBV21-1 | ASSKVQGARPLH
TRBJ1-4 | TRBV6-5 | ASRRTGRDEKLF
TRBJ2-3 | TRBV6-6 | ASSYNRGFGTDTQY
TRBJ1-2 | TRBV2 | ASSGDSSNYGYT
TRBJ2-3 | TRBV5-4 | ASSFEGDRTDTQY
TRBJ1-2 | TRBV6-6 | ASSPLAGTGNGYT
TRBJ1-3 | TRBV27 | ASSPRPPYAGNTIY
TRBJ1-1 | TRBV5-1 | ASSGPPGVNTEAF
TRBJ1-4 | TRBV2 | AGNRDRNEKLF
TRBJ1-2 | TRBV5-4 | ASTLAALNYGYT
TRBJ2-5 | TRBV2 | ASSRGIQETQY
TRBJ1-2 | TRBV2 | ASSADLGGYT
TRBJ1-3 | TRBV7-2 | ASSSARSHSGNTIY
TRBJ2-3 | TRBV20-1 | SGRSTDTQY
TRBJ2-5 | TRBV5-1 | ASSLGRVGLQETQY
TRBJ1-1 | TRBV6-1 | ASRPLDRGGTEAF
TRBJ2-3 | TRBV14 | ASSQDWDSADTQY
TRBJ2-3 | TRBV18 | ASSIPLTDTQY
TRBJ2-1 | TRBV5-4 | ASGVTGTLNEQF
TRBJ1-1 | TRBV27 | ASSSTRTGLGTEAF
TRBJ2-1 | TRBV11-2 | ASSPELSFEF
TRBJ2-7 | TRBV10-3 | ATNAGTSSYEQY
TRBJ1-4 | TRBV19 | ASTRHDATNEKLF
TRBJ1-3 | TRBV9 | ASSPVQTAGNTIY
TRBJ1-6 | TRBV7-3 | VSSLMGGPSPLH
TRBJ2-7 | TRBV4-3 | ASSLLGTGTNEQY
TRBJ2-3 | TRBV29-1 | SVLISDTQY
TRBJ1-1 | TRBV7-2 | ASSSRIGNTEAF
TRBJ1-2 | TRBV2 | ASRAGTGYGYT